One TCR beta chain is described in this entry. CDR3 length equals 15 residues. Germline values: CDR1 SGHVS, CDR2 FQNEAQ. Trimming took off 5 bases at V and 4 bases at J, with 14 bases between the two ends. Synthetic analogs of TCR templates were spiked into every PCR. Sequenced by immunoSEQ multiplex PCR; TCRdb stores in-frame clones only, minus some. The sample has 45,000 to 55,000 clones, over 75% seen once. This sample is drawn from a study of PD-L1 blockade in urothelial cancer. On the study more broadly: Between 0 and 3 chemotherapy regimens preceded treatment for each patient.

The time point: peripheral blood 6 weeks after treatment start. Pretreatment and on-treatment samples were taken, numbering 1 to 8 per patient. The origin of this receptor is a man over 45 with urothelial cancer. The J gene is TRBJ1-4, the V gene TRBV7-8, with unresolved D. Sequencing was performed on PBMCs, taken around atezolizumab (anti-PD-L1) treatment. CDR3 coding DNA: TGTGCCAGCAGCCCTCGACGGAGCAGTAATGAAAAACTGTTTTTT. Amino acid sequence: CASSPRRSSNEKLFF.